Described below is a single T cell receptor beta chain sequence and its context. No antigen is known for it. Method: immunoSEQ multiplex PCR; TCRdb's copy keeps in-frame clones and lacks some. The table includes around 44,000 clones, approximately 87% detected once. Germline V CDR1 and CDR2: SGHVS, FQNEAQ. V was clipped by 1 base and J by 3 bases; unmatched bases: 5. The CDR3 runs to 16 residues. The data stem from a study of OX40 agonist ivuxolimab in advanced cancers. Findings of the study overall: At 0.1 to 3.0 mg/kg and by week 6, CD4+ and CD8+ T cells in the blood had expanded clonally.

The TCR sequence derives from an adult with an advanced solid tumor such as melanoma, head and neck, liver or kidney cancer. The source material was CD4+ or CD8+ T cells sorted from blood, sampled in a trial of the OX40 agonist ivuxolimab. V and J are TRBV7-8 and TRBJ2-3; TRBD2 matches at 9 bases. CDR3 region: CASSLVGSGRTDTQYF. The CDR3 DNA is TGTGCCAGCAGCTTAGTTGGTAGCGGGAGAACAGATACGCAGTATTTT.